This T cell receptor (beta chain) emerged from a study of post-analysis software for immune sequencing data. The CDR3 is 16 residues long. Trimming took off 7 bases at V and 2 bases at J, with 18 bases between the two ends. The library was made from cDNA and included unique molecular identifiers. TCRdb passed the PCR reads through MiXCR, listing each CDR3 protein once. The table lists hundreds of thousands of distinct CDR3 sequences, under 70% of them singletons. This clonotype was seen only a few times. Antigen specificity is unknown. The study, taken as a whole, reports: F measure grouped same-batch samples tightly together. Patients had higher frequencies than controls of roughly 5 TRBV segments, including TRBV5-6, TRBV5-1 and TRBV20-1. Significantly lower normalized Chao1 diversity was found in patients with multiple sclerosis relative to controls.

Sample: blood. This clonotype originated in a girl under 18 with multiple sclerosis. The chain uses TRBV12-3 or TRBV12-4 and TRBJ1-5; possible D gene TRBD1, 6 bases. The CDR3 bases are TGTGCCAGCACCCGCGAAGGGGGAGGCGGCAATCAGCCCCAGCATTTT. It encodes CASTREGGGGNQPQHF.